This T cell receptor beta chain derives from a study of cytomegalovirus exposure and HLA in healthy donors. Study results and limitations: A later analysis linked a missense DCLRE1C variant to TCR beta V- and J-gene trimming. In the analysis, some V segments, TRBV6-2 and TRBV6-3 included, were excluded as indistinguishable. In vitro, a few CMV-associated chains proved specific for CMV antigens.

CDR3 length: 16 amino acids. Per the germline V gene, CDR1 is SGHTA and CDR2 is FQGNSA. J was trimmed by 1 base and V by 7 bases; bases with no gene match: 11. This clone was detected only a few times. Its antigen remains unidentified. The PCR employed 60 Vbeta primers together with 13 Jbeta primers. The repertoire was sequenced with immunoSEQ multiplex PCR; TCRdb's copy has only in-frame clones and lacks some. The data show approximately 160,000 clones, around two thirds seen once. The origin of this receptor is a man in his forties or fifties in good health and CMV-seronegative. This chain connects TRBV7-2 to TRBJ1-1, with TRBD1 matching 8 bases. Sequenced material: PBMCs. CDR3 DNA: TGTGCCAGCACCGTTGACAGGGGTATAAGGAACACTGAAGCTTTCTTT. Residues: CASTVDRGIRNTEAFF.